Listed below are T cell receptor beta chains from one sample, sequenced in a study of cytomegalovirus exposure and HLA in healthy donors. Profiling relied on immunoSEQ multiplex PCR, and the TCRdb table lists in-frame clones only, not all of them. The sample has 75,000 to 90,000 clones, under 80% seen once. Specimen: PBMCs. The source of these receptors is a male donor in good health and CMV-seropositive. The CDR3 runs from the conserved cysteine through the conserved F or W. A D gene is named only where the DNA matches it firmly. Clone size appears in some rows only: once, few, many, or a class for an expanded clone.

TGTGCCAGCAGCTTAGACCGGGACAGGGAGCTCTACGAGCAGTACTTC CASSLDRDRELYEQYF NA TRBD1 TRBJ2-7 TRBV7-8
TGCGCCAGCAGCCGAGACAGGGATGAGCAGTTCTTC CASSRDRDEQFF NA TRBD1 TRBJ2-1 TRBV5-1
TGTGCCAGCAGCTTAGACCAGGGGAGTTCACCCCTCCACTTT CASSLDQGSSPLHF NA NA TRBJ1-6 TRBV11-2
TGTGCCAGCAGCTCGCCCCCTCAGGGAATCCATGGCTACACCTTC CASSSPPQGIHGYTF NA NA TRBJ1-2 TRBV5-4
TGTGCCAGCAGTTACGGGGGCACTGGAAACACCATATATTTT CASSYGGTGNTIYF NA NA TRBJ1-3 TRBV6-5
TGTGCCAGCAGCGTAGCTCCAGGGTACGTCTATGGCTACACCTTC CASSVAPGYVYGYTF NA NA TRBJ1-2 TRBV9
TGTGCCAGCAGTTTGGGGACATTAGGCTACGAGCAGTACTTC CASSLGTLGYEQYF NA NA TRBJ2-7 TRBV7-8
TGTGCCAGCAGTGACACACTAGCGGGATACAATGAGCAGTTCTTC CASSDTLAGYNEQFF NA TRBD2 TRBJ2-1 TRBV2
TGTGCCAGCAGCTTATCGGTCTTAGCGTTACGGGACAGCAATAATTCACCCCTCCACTTT CASSLSVLALRDSNNSPLHF once TRBD1 TRBJ1-6 TRBV7-8
TGTGCCAGTAGTAGCGGGCCCTATGGCTACACCTTC CASSSGPYGYTF NA NA TRBJ1-2 TRBV19
TGTGCCAGCAGCTCAGGGAGGGCGGGCTATGGCTACACCTTC CASSSGRAGYGYTF NA NA TRBJ1-2 TRBV7-8
TGTGCCAGCAGTGCTCAACAGGGATCTGGAAACACCATATATTTT CASSAQQGSGNTIYF NA NA TRBJ1-3 TRBV2
TGTGCCAGTAGTATACTGGGGGGACAGGGGGCAAATGAGCAGTTCTTC CASSILGGQGANEQFF NA TRBD1 TRBJ2-1 TRBV19
TGCGCCAGCAGCTTGGGGACAGGACAAGAGACCCAGTACTTC CASSLGTGQETQYF NA TRBD1 TRBJ2-5 TRBV5-1
TGCGCCAGCAGCCCATCCCCTACTAGCGGGGGGGCCGCATTCTACGAGCAGTACTTC CASSPSPTSGGAAFYEQYF NA TRBD2 TRBJ2-7 TRBV4-3
TGTGCCAGCAGTCCCCGGGACAGAGAGCAGTACTTC CASSPRDREQYF NA TRBD1 TRBJ2-7 TRBV27
TGTGCCAGCAAACAGTTTCTGAACACTGAAGCTTTCTTT CASKQFLNTEAFF once NA TRBJ1-1 TRBV2
TGTGCCAGCAGCTACCAGGGGTCTGAAGCTTTCTTT CASSYQGSEAFF once NA TRBJ1-1 TRBV5-8
TGTGCCAGCAGGAGGGGGGCCAACGTCCTGACTTTC CASRRGANVLTF NA NA TRBJ2-6 TRBV6-5
TGCGCCAGCAGCCAAGATACTAGCGGGGGGGTTCGGGCCTGGTCCCAGTACTTC CASSQDTSGGVRAWSQYF once TRBD2 TRBJ2-5 TRBV4-1
TGCAGCGTGGACAGGGGGCAGAACACTGAAGCTTTCTTT CSVDRGQNTEAFF few TRBD1 TRBJ1-1 TRBV29-1
TGTGCCAGCAGCCCCGACAGGGGAGGGTACGAGCAGTACTTC CASSPDRGGYEQYF NA NA TRBJ2-7 TRBV6-5
TGTGCCTGGAATAGAAACAGCAATCAGCCCCAGCATTTT CAWNRNSNQPQHF NA NA TRBJ1-5 TRBV30
TGTGCCAGTAGCAGCTCCCGACAGGCGACCTACGAGCAGTACTTC CASSSSRQATYEQYF NA NA TRBJ2-7 TRBV19
TGTGCCAGTAGTATCTTCCACAGGGGGCCTTACGAGCAGTACTTC CASSIFHRGPYEQYF NA TRBD1 TRBJ2-7 TRBV19
TGTGCCAGCACCCCCGCAGGGCTAGCGGGAGGGCCAAACACCGGGGAGCTGTTTTTT CASTPAGLAGGPNTGELFF NA TRBD2 TRBJ2-2 TRBV2
TGTGCCAGTAGTATAGGGGCAGGGGTGACGGGGCAGCCCCAGCATTTT CASSIGAGVTGQPQHF NA NA TRBJ1-5 TRBV19
TGTGCCAGCAAGGAGGCGGAGTTAAGGGTTGAGCAGTTCTTC CASKEAELRVEQFF once NA TRBJ2-1 TRBV2
TGTGCCAGCAGCTCAGGGGGCGAATACACGGGGGAGCAGTACTTC CASSSGGEYTGEQYF NA TRBD1 TRBJ2-7 TRBV7-3
TGTGCCAGCAGAGAGTGGACAGGGCTATTCTACGAGCAGTACTTC CASREWTGLFYEQYF NA TRBD1 TRBJ2-7 TRBV7-2
TGTGCCAGCAGCTTAGCGGTTAGAGGCTATGGCTACACCTTC CASSLAVRGYGYTF NA NA TRBJ1-2 TRBV7-8
TGTGCCAGCAGCTTTGCGGTGCAGGGAAACACCATATATTTT CASSFAVQGNTIYF few NA TRBJ1-3 TRBV7-9
TGTGCCAGCAGTTTATCGCCGACAGTTTATGGCTACACCTTC CASSLSPTVYGYTF NA NA TRBJ1-2 TRBV27